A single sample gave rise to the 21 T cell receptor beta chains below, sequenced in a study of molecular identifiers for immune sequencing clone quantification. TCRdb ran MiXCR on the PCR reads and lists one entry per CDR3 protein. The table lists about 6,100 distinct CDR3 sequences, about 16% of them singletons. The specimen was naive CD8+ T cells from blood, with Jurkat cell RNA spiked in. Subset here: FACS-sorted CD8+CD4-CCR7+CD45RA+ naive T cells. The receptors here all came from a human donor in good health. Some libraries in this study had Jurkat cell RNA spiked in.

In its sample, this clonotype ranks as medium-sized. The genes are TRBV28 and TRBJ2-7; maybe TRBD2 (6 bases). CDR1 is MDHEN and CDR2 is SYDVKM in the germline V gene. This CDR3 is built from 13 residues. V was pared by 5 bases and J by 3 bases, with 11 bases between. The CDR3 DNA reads TGTGCCAGCAGTCAGGGACTTAGCTACGAGCAGTACTTC. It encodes CASSQGLSYEQYF.

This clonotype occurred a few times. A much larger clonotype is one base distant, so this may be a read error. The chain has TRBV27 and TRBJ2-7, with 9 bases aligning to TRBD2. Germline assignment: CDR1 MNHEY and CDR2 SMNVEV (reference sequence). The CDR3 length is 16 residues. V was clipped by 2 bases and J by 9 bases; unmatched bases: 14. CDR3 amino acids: CASSLRGGLATRVQYF. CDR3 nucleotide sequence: TGTGCCAGCAGTTTACGGGGAGGACTAGCGACTAGGGTGCAGTACTTC.

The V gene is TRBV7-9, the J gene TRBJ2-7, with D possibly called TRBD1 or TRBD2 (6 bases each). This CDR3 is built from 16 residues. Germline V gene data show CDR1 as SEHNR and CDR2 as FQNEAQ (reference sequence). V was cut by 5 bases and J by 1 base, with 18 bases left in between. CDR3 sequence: CASSPAGGGTSYEQYF. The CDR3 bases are TGTGCCAGCAGCCCGGCGGGTGGGGGGACATCCTACGAGCAGTACTTC.

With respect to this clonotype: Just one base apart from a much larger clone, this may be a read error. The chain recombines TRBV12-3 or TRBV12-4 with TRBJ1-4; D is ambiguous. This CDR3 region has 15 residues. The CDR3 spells CASGFHGRSNEKLFF. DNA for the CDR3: TGTGCCAGCGGTTTTCATGGCAGATCGAATGAAAAACTGTTTTTT.

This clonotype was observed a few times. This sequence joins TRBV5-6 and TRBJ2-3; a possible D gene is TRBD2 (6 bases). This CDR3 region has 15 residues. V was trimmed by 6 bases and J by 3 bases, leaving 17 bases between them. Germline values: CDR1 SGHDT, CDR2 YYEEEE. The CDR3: CASTIPSGVTDTQYF. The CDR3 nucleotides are TGTGCCAGCACCATACCCTCGGGGGTAACAGATACGCAGTATTTT.

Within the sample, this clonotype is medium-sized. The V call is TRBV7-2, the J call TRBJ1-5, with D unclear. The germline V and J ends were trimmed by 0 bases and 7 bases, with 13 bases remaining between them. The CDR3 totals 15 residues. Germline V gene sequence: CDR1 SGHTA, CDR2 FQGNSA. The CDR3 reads CASSLALHGGQPQHF. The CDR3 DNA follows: TGTGCCAGCAGCTTAGCGCTCCACGGTGGGCAGCCCCAGCATTTT.

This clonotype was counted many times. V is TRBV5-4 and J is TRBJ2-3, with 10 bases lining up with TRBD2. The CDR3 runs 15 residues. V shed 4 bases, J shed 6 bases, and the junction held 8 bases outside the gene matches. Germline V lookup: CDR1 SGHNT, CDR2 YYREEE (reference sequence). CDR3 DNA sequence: TGTGCCAGCAGCAACCTAGCGGGAGAAGGTGATACGCAGTATTTT. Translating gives CASSNLAGEGDTQYF.

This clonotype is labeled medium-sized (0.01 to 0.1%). Written as DNA, the CDR3 is TGTGCCAGCATTAAAGCTTGGGGTATCTACGAGCAGTACTTC. It yields the protein CASIKAWGIYEQYF. This chain connects TRBV5-8 to TRBJ2-7; D is unresolved. Per the germline V gene, CDR1 is SGHTS and CDR2 is YDEGEE. With 6 bases removed from V and 3 bases from J, the gap between germline ends came to 16 bases. The CDR3 covers 14 residues. The full variable domain, its missing parts supplied by reference TRBV5-8 and TRBJ2-7, is EAGVTQSPTHLIKTRGQQATLRCSPISGHTSVYWYQQALGLGLQFLLWYDEGEERNRGNFPPRFSGRQFPNYSSELNVNALELEDSALYLCASIKAWGIYEQYFGPGTRLTVT.

Written as DNA, the CDR3 is TGTGCCAGCAGATACGGGTTCAACGAGCAGTTCTTC. The encoded protein is CASRYGFNEQFF. This chain links TRBV28 with TRBJ2-1; no reliable D call. Between the trimmed V and J ends, which lost 6 bases and 10 bases, there was a span of 13 bases. The CDR3 length is 12 residues. Germline-derived CDR1 and CDR2 are MDHEN and SYDVKM.

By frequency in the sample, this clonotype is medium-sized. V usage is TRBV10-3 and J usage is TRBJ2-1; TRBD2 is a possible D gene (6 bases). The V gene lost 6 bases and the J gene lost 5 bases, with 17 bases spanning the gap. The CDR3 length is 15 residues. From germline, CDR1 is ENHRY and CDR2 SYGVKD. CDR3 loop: CAISPPGGGDNEQFF. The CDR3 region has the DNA TGTGCCATCAGCCCCCCCGGAGGCGGGGACAATGAGCAGTTCTTC.

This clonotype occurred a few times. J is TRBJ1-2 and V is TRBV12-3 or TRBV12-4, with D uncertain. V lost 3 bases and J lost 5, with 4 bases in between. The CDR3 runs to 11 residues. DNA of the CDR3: TGTGCCAGCAGTTTCGGATATGGCTACACCTTC. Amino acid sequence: CASSFGYGYTF.

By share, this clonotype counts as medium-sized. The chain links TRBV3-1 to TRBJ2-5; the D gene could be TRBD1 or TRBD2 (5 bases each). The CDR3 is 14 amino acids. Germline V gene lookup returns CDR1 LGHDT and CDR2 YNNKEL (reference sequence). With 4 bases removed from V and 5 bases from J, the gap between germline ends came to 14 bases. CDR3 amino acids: CASSPAHGTETQYF. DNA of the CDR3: TGTGCCAGCAGCCCAGCTCACGGGACGGAGACCCAGTACTTC.

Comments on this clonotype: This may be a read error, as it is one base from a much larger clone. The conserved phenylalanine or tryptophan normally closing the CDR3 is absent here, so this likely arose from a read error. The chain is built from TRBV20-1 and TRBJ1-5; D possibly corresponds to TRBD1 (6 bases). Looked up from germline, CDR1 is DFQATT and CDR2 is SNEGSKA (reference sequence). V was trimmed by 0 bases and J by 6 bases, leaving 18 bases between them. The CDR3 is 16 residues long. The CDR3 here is CSARDLDSGTGQPQHL. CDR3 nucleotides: TGCAGTGCTAGAGATTTGGACAGCGGCACCGGTCAGCCCCAGCATCTT.

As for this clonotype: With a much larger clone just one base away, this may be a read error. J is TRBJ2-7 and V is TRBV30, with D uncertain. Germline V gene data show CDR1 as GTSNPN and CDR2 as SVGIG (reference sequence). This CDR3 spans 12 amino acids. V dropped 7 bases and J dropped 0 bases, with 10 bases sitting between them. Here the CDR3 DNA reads TGTGCCTTGGGCCGGAGCTCCTACGAGCAGTACTTC. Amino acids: CALGRSSYEQYF.

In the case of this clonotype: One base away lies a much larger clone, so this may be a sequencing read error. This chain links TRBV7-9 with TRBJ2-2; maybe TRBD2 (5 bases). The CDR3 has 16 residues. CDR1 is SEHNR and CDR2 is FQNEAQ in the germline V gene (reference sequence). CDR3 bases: TGTGCCAGCAGCTTATCCACGACCCCGAACACCGGGGAGCTGGTTTTT. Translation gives CASSLSTTPNTGELVF.

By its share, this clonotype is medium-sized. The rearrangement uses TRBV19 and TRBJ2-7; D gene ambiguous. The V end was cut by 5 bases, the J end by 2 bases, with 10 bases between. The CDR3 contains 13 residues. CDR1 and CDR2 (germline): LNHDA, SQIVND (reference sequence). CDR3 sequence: CASSAGPAYEQYF. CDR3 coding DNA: TGTGCCAGTAGTGCAGGACCGGCCTACGAGCAGTACTTC.

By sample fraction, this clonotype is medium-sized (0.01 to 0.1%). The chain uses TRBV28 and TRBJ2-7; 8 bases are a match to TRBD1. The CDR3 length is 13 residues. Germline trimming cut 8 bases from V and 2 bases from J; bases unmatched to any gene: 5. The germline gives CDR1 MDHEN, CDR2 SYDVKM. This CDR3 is CASLGQGAYEQYF. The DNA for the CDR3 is TGTGCCAGCCTTGGACAGGGAGCCTACGAGCAGTACTTC. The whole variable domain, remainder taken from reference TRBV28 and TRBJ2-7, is DVKVTQSSRYLVKRTGEKVFLECVQDMDHENMFWYRQDPGLGLRLIYFSYDVKMKEKGDIPEGYSVSREKKERFSLILESASTNQTSMYLCASLGQGAYEQYFGPGTRLTVT.

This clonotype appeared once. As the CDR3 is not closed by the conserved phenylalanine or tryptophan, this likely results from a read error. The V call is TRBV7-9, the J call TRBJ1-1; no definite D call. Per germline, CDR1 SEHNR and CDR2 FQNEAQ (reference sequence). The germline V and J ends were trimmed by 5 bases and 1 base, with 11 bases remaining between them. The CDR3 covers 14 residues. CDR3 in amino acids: CASSPTTANTEAFL. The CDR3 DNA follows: TGTGCCAGCAGCCCGACGACGGCGAACACTGAAGCTTTCCTT.

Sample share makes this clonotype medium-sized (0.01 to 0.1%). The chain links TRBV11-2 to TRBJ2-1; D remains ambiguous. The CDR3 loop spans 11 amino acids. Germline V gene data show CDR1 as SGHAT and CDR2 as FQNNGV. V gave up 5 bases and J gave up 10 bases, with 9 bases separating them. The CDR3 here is CASSLLSEQFF. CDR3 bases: TGTGCCAGCAGCCTGCTTAGCGAGCAGTTCTTC.

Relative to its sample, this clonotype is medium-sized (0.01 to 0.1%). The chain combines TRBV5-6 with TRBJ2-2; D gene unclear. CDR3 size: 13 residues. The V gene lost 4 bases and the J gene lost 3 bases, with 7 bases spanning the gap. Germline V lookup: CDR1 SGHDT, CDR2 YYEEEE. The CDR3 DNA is TGTGCCAGCAGCCCCCAGTACACCGGGGAGCTGTTTTTT. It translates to CASSPQYTGELFF.

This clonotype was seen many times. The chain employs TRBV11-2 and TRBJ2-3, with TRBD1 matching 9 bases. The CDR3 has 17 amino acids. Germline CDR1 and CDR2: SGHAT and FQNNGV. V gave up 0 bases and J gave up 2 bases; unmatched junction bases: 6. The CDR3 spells CASSLEPWDRVTDTQYF. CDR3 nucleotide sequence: TGTGCCAGCAGCTTAGAGCCCTGGGACAGGGTCACAGATACGCAGTATTTT. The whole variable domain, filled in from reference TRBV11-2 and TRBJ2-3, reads EAGVAQSPRYKIIEKRQSVAFWCNPISGHATLYWYQQILGQGPKLLIQFQNNGVVDDSQLPKDRFSAERLKGVDSTLKIQPAKLEDSAVYLCASSLEPWDRVTDTQYFGPGTRLTVL.